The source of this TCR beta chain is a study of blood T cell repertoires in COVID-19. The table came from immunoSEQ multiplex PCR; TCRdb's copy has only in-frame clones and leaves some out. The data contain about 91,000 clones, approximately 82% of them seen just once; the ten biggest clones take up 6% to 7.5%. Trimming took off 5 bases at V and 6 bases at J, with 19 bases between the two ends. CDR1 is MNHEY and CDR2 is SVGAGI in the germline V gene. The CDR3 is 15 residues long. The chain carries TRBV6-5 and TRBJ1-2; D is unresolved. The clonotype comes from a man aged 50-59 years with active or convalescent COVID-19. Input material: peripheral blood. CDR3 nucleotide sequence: TGTGCCAGCAGTAAAAACCGGGAACAGTATAATGGCTACACCTTC. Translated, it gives CASSKNREQYNGYTF.